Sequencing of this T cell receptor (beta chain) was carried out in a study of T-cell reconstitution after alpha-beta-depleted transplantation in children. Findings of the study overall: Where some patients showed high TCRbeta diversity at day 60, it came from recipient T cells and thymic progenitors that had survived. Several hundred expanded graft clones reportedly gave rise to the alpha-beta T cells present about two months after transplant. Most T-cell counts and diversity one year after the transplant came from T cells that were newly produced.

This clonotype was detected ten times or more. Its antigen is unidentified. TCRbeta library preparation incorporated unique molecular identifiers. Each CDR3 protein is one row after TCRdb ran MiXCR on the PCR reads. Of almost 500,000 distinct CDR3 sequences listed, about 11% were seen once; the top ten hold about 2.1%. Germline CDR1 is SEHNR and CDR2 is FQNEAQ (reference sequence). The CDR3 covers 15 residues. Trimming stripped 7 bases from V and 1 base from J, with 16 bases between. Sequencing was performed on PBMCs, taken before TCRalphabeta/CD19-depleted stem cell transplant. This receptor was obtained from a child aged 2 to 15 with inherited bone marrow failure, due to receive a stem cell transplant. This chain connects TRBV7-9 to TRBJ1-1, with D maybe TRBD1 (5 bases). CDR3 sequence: CASNEGWGENTEAFF. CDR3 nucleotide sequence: TGTGCCAGCAACGAAGGATGGGGGGAGAACACTGAAGCTTTCTTT.